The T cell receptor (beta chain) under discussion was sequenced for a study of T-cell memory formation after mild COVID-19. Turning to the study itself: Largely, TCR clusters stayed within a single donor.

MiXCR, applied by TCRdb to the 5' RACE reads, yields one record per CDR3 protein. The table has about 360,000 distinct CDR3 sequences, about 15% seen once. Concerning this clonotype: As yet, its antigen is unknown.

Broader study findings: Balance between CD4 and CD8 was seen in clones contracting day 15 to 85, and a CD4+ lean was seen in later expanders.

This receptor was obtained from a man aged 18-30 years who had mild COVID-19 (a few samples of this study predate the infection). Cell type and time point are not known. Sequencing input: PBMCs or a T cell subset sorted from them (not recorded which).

The CDR3 loop is CASGQGVSGANVLTF. Written as DNA, the CDR3 is TGTGCCAGCGGACAGGGGGTCTCTGGGGCCAACGTCCTGACTTTC. V gene TRBV27 combines with J gene TRBJ2-6, with 10 bases fitting TRBD1. CDR3 length: 15 amino acids. With 8 bases clipped from V and 0 bases from J, the junction kept 1 base outside the gene matches. CDR1 and CDR2 from the germline V gene are MNHEY and SMNVEV (reference sequence).